This T cell receptor beta chain is drawn from a study of T cells in Graves' hyperthyroidism and ophthalmopathy. Study background: Peripheral blood draws took place at initial diagnosis, ahead of any treatment.

Researchers amplified the TCR beta CDR3 regions from RNA transcripts. HTBI primers were employed in a first-round RT-PCR of the TCR CDR3. TCRdb ran MiXCR on the multiplex PCR reads and lists one entry per CDR3 protein. The sample records under 650,000 distinct CDR3 sequences, around 15% being singletons. CDR3 size: 14 residues. V was pared by 8 bases and J by 0 bases, with 14 bases between. CDR1 is MNHEY and CDR2 is SVGEGT in the germline V gene. Newly diagnosed patients aged 18 to 65 had hyperthyroidism of under 2 months' duration. Based on clinical symptoms, serum thyroxine and TRAb, thyroid ultrasound and orbital computed tomography, diagnoses were reached.

The TCR was taken from a young woman with Graves' hyperthyroidism. Material: blood. The V and J genes are TRBV6-2 or TRBV6-3 and TRBJ2-7, with D possibly being TRBD2 (5 bases). This CDR3 is CASLRGEGSYEQYF. CDR3 in DNA: TGTGCCAGCCTACGAGGAGAGGGCTCCTACGAGCAGTACTTC.